This T cell receptor beta chain came from a study of breast tumors, draining lymph nodes, adjacent tissues. Breast cancer patients provided tissue from their axillary draining lymph nodes. There are many counts of this clonotype. Antigen: not known. Germline values: CDR1 SQVTM, CDR2 ANQGSEA. The V segment lost 4 bases and the J segment 4 bases; nucleotides outside the gene matches: 10. The length of the CDR3 is 14 residues. Whole-study findings and limits: Data fit most tumor T cells coming from lymph node, expanding in tumor.

TCRdb redid the calling of the multiplex PCR reads with MiXCR, one entry per CDR3 protein. The sample shows about 140,000 distinct CDR3 sequences, approximately 20% of them seen only once. Sequenced input: axillary lymph node tissue. The chain couples TRBV29-1 to TRBJ2-7; 7 nucleotides agree with TRBD2. The TCR comes from a female donor with breast cancer. Some clones in this sample may be carry-over from other donors' samples. The CDR3 region is CSVGGRAGSYEQYF. CDR3 coding DNA: TGCAGCGTTGGAGGGAGGGCCGGTTCGTACGAGCAGTACTTC.